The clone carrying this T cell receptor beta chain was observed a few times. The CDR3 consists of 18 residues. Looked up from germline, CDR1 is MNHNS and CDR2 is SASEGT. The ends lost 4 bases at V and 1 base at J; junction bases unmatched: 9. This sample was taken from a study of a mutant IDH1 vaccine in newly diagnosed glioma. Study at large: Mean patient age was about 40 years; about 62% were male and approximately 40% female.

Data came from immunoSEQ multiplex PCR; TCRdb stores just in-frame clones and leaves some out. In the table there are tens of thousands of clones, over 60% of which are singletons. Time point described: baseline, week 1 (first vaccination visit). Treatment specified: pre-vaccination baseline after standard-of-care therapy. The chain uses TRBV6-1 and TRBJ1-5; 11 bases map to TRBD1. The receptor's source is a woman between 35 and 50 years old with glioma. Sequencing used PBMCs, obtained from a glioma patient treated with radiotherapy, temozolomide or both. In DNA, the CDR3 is TGTGCCAGCAGTGGAAGGACAGGGGGCTCTTGGAGCAATCAGCCCCAGCATTTT. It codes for CASSGRTGGSWSNQPQHF.